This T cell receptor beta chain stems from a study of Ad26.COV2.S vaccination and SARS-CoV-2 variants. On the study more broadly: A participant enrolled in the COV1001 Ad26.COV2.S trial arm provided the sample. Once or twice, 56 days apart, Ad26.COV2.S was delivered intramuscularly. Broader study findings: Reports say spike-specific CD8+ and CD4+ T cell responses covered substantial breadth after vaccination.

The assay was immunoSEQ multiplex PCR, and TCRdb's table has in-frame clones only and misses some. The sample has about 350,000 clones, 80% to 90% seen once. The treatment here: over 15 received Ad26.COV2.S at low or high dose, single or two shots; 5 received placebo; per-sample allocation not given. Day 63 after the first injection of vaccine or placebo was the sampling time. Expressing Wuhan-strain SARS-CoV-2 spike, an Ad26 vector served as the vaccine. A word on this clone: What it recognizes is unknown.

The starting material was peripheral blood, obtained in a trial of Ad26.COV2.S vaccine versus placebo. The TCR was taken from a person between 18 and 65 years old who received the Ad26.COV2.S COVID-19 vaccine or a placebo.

The CDR3 region is CASSDEARADTQYF. CDR3 nucleotides: TGTGCCAGCAGTGACGAAGCGAGGGCAGATACGCAGTATTTT. This chain uses TRBV2 with TRBJ2-3; D might be TRBD2 (5 bases). This CDR3 contains 14 residues. The germline gives CDR1 SNHLY, CDR2 FYNNEI. Trimming shortened V by 3 bases and J by 4 bases, and 11 bases separated the two germline ends. Full variable domain (missing parts from reference TRBV2 and TRBJ2-3): EPEVTQTPSHQVTQMGQEVILRCVPISNHLYFYWYRQILGQKVEFLVSFYNNEISEKSEIFDDQFSVERPDGSNFTLKIRSTKLEDSAMYFCASSDEARADTQYFGPGTRLTVL.